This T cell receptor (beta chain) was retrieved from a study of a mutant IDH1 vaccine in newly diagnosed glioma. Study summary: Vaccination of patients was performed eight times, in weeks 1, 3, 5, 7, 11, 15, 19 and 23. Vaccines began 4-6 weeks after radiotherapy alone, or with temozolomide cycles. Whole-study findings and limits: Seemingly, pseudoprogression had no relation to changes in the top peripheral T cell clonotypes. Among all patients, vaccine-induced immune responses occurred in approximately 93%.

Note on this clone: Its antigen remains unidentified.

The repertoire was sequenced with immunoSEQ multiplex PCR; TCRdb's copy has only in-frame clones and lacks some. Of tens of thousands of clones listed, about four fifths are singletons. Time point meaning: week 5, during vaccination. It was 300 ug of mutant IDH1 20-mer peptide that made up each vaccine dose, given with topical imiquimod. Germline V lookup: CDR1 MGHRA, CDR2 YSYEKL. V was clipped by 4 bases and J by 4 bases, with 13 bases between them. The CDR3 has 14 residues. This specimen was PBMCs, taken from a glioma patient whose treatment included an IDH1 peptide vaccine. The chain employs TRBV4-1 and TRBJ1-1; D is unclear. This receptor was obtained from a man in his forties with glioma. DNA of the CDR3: TGCGCCAGCAGCCCCCCCCAACGGGGCACTGAAGCTTTCTTT. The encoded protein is CASSPPQRGTEAFF.